Below, one T cell receptor (beta chain) is given with its context. Its antigen is currently unknown. The data originate from a study of T cells expressing NK-cell markers. General study points: Evidence did not settle whether expanded NKG2C+ T cell clones targeted HCMV.

TCRdb reprocessed the 5' RACE reads and keeps a single row for each CDR3 protein, giving no DNA. The table for this sample gives about 400,000 distinct CDR3 sequences. This CDR3 contains 13 residues. Looked up from germline, CDR1 is DFQATT and CDR2 is SNEGSKA (reference sequence). Input material: blood T cells: a sorted CD56 or NKG2C T cell subset, CD4+ or CD8+ T cells, or bulk PBMC T cells (not recorded which). The chain uses TRBV20-1 and TRBJ2-3; the D call from TCRdb, TRBD1, cannot be confirmed without DNA. The source is a woman aged 45-65 years in good health. This CDR3 is CSASDRGTDTQYF.